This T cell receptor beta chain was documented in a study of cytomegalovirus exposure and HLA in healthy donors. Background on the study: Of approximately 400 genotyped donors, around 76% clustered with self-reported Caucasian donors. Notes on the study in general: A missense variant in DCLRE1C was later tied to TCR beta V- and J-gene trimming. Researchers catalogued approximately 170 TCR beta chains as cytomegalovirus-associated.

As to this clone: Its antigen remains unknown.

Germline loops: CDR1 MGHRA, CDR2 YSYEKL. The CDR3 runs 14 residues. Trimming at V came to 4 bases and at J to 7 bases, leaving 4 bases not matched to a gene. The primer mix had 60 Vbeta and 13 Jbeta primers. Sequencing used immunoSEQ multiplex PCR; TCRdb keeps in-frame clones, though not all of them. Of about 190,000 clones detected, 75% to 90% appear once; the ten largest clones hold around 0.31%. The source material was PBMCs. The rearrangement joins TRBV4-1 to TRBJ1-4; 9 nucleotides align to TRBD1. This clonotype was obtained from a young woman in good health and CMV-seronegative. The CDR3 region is CASSRTGEGEKLFF. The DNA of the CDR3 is TGCGCCAGCAGCCGGACAGGGGAGGGTGAAAAACTGTTTTTT.